This T cell receptor beta chain is drawn from a study of blood T cell repertoires in COVID-19. Study context: Sources were T cells, B-cell-depleted T cells, or PBMCs; the material itself was cDNA or gDNA.

With V trimmed by 2 bases and J by 8 bases, 1 base remained unmatched. Germline CDR1 reads SGHTS; CDR2 reads YDEGEE. The CDR3 is 12 amino acids. In this sample, this clone turned up many times. Original processing notes: The assay estimated nucleated cells by amplifying reference gene primers. Here immunoSEQ multiplex PCR was the method, and the copy in TCRdb shows in-frame clones only, minus some. The D gene and trimming were derived from the DNA, and the V and J assignments and clone size from that table. The repertoire includes over 200,000 clones, roughly 80% of them detected once, and under 3% sits in the top ten.

The chain uses TRBV5-8 and TRBJ2-1, with TRBD1 matching 7 bases. The sequencing sample was made of peripheral blood. This receptor was identified in a woman between 65 and 79 years old with active or convalescent COVID-19. CDR3 sequence: CASSFQGDEQFF. As DNA, the CDR3 is TGTGCCAGCAGCTTTCAGGGGGATGAGCAGTTCTTC. Variable domain in full (rest from reference TRBV5-8 and TRBJ2-1): EAGVTQSPTHLIKTRGQQATLRCSPISGHTSVYWYQQALGLGLQFLLWYDEGEERNRGNFPPRFSGRQFPNYSSELNVNALELEDSALYLCASSFQGDEQFFGPGTRLTVL.